Described below is a single TCR beta chain sequence and its context. In its sample, this clonotype was seen a few times. This receptor's antigen is unknown. Per-base qualities were not stored, and no clone one base away is much larger. The sample's treatment or condition label, in plain terms: in vitro stimulation with specific CMV peptide epitopes to enrich CMV-specific T cells. Taken from the germline V gene (reference sequence), the CDR1 and CDR2 loops are DFQATT and SNEGSKA. The CDR3 sequence holds 16 residues, the cysteine and phenylalanine included. Only the CDR3 region is kept as DNA, spanning 48 bases read in frame from base 1. The junction shows trimming of 3 bases on V and 0 bases on J, plus 15 bases between the germline ends. The sample belongs to a study of T cell repertoires in cytomegalovirus infection (dated by TCRdb to between 2018 and 2020). Study-wide context: Peptide stimulations targeted recently identified HLA-C-restricted CMV epitopes, whose presentation resists viral immunomodulation, together with well-studied HLA-B-restricted epitopes. Because public TCR beta signatures pointed to carriage of CMV infection together with the matching HLA type, the HLA type of each donor mattered for the analysis.

What the work shows at the level of the full study, not this receptor alone: The ex vivo response was dominated by HLA-C-restricted CMV-specific TCR beta clonotypes, which also provided the single most frequent clonotype in two of eight donors. In both this cohort and an independent roughly 330-donor cohort, the cumulative frequency of public TCR beta family members distinguished carriers of CMV infection plus the relevant HLA type.

Sequencing used an Illumina HiSeq 1500. Using fastp trimming at Q25 and MiXCR clonotype assembly, TCRdb reanalyzed the public sequencing data and kept in-frame beta chains. Rows are unified per CDR3 protein, each entry keeping the most common DNA and genes. Within this sample are 450,000 to 600,000 distinct CDR3 sequences, with roughly 43% of them counted one time only. 40% to 50% of the sample is held by the ten biggest clonotypes. Sequences were derived from cultured PBMCs, sampled from culture after CMV antigen stimulation. The chain joins TRBV20-1 to TRBJ2-1; no D gene is confidently identified. The TCR originated in a human donor in good health (CMV status not recorded). Some clones in this sample may be carry-over from other donors' samples. The nucleotide sequence reads as follows: TGCAGTGCTAGGATTCCGGGCCCGACCTCCTACAATGAGCAGTTCTTC. It codes for CSARIPGPTSYNEQFF.